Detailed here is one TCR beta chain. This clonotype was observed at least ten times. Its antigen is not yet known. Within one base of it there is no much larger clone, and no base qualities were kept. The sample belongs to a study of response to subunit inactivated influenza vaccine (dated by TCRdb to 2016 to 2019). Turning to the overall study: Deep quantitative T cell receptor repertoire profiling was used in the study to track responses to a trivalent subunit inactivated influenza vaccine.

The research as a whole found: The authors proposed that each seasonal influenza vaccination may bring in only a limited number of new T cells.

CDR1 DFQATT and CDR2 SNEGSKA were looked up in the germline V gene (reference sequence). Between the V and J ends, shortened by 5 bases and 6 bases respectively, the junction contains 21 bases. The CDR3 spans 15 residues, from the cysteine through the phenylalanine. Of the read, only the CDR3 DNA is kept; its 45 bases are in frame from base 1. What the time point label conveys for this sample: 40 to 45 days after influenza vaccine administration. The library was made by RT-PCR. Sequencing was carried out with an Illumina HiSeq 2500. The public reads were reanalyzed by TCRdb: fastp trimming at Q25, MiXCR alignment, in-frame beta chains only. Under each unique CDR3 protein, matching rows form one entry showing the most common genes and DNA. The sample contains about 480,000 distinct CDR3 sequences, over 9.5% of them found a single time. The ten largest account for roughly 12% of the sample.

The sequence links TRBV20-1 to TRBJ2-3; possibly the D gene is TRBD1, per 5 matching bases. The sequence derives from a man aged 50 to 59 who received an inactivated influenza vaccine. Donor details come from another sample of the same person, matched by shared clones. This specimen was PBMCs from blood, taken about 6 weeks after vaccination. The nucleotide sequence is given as TGCAGTGCTGGGGCTGACTCCCGATTAGGGGATACGCAGTATTTT. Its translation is CSAGADSRLGDTQYF.